This T cell receptor beta chain was obtained from a study of regulatory T cells in long-lasting Graves disease. The length of the CDR3 is 15 residues. Germline V gene data show CDR1 as SQVTM and CDR2 as ANQGSEA. Building the TCR beta libraries relied on iRepertoire HTBI primers, and CDR3 regions underwent Arm-PCR. A single record per CDR3 protein comes from TCRdb applying MiXCR to the multiplex PCR reads. The table lists some 600,000 distinct CDR3 sequences, about 16% of them singletons, with 12% in the top ten. With respect to this clonotype: What it recognizes is unknown.

Study-wide results and limits: The researchers studied only peripheral blood, not thyroid tissue. Patients whose Graves' disease persisted exhibited lower TCR diversity than those newly diagnosed.

Sample time point: newly diagnosed GD, antithyroid drugs for less than 3 months. The TCR library used RNA extracted from PBMCs. The same sample was also studied in work on T cells in Graves' hyperthyroidism and ophthalmopathy. As that study records: First-round RT-PCR targeting the TCR CDR3 was performed with the HTBI primer set.

The V call is TRBV29-1, the J call TRBJ2-3; TRBD2 agrees at 9 bases. The J call may be wrong; the DNA end is better matched by TRBJ2-5. The input for sequencing was peripheral blood mononuclear cells (PBMCs), taken at new diagnosis, from a patient treated with antithyroid drugs. The receptor was isolated from a man between 18 and 29 years old with Graves disease. This CDR3 reads CSVVKGLAQPETQYF. In nucleotides, the CDR3 is TGCAGCGTCGTAAAGGGACTAGCCCAACCAGAGACCCAGTACTTC.